This T cell receptor (beta chain) was profiled in a study of T cell changes during pregnancy in multiple sclerosis (dated by TCRdb to the late 2010s). Turning to the overall study: The study looked at changes in the T cell repertoire across pregnancy in women with multiple sclerosis.

Remarks on this clone: It has no known antigen specificity. No much larger clonotype is one base removed from it; base qualities were not supplied.

Library preparation used the immunoSEQ multiplex PCR assay. What TCRdb holds here is the immuneACCESS table cut down to in-frame rearrangements. Part of the clones is not present; checked against another copy, under half of the missing clones reflect an unresolved V gene, and the others are unexplained. Counted in this sample were 25,000 to 30,000 clones; around nine tenths of them appeared once. Of the sample, roughly 0.6% is held by the ten largest clones. V is pared back by 1 base and J by 8 bases, with 20 bases lying between the germline termini. Its CDR3 holds 15 amino acids, cysteine through phenylalanine. The CDR3 DNA has 45 bases and is translated from base 1. The germline V gene (reference sequence) yields GTSNPN for CDR1 and SVGIG for CDR2.

This chain joins TRBV30 to TRBJ1-2; a tentative D match to TRBD1 spans 5 bases. This TCR was recovered from a female donor in good health, enrolled as a control in a pregnancy study. Source: CD4+ T cells from peripheral blood mononuclear cells, taken in the first trimester of pregnancy. The CDR3 is CAWSAHRGQGRGYTF. DNA sequence: TGTGCCTGGAGTGCCCATAGGGGTCAAGGTAGAGGCTACACCTTC.